The rows below give T cell receptor beta chains drawn from one sample of a study of T cells after yellow fever vaccination. MiXCR was run by TCRdb on the 5' RACE reads, yielding one entry per CDR3 protein. The sample contains some 320,000 distinct CDR3 sequences, about 11% of which appear only once. The source material was CD4+ T cells sorted from PBMCs, sampled 45 days after the yellow fever booster vaccination. The source of these receptors is a man aged 18-30 years who received the YFV17D yellow fever vaccine. CDR3s include the opening cysteine and the closing phenylalanine or tryptophan. The order of the fields is D gene, V gene, J gene, clone size, CDR3 length, CDR3 DNA, CDR3 protein. D genes are given only for firm matches. Expanded clones are given a class, and other clones once, few, many or no size at all.

d_call: TRBD1; v_call: TRBV12-3/TRBV12-4; j_call: TRBJ1-1; clone_size: .; cdr3_length: 15; cdr3_nt: TGTGCCAGCAGGGAAGACAGGGTAGGGAACACTGAAGCTTTCTTT; cdr3_aa: CASREDRVGNTEAFF
d_call: .; v_call: TRBV18; j_call: TRBJ1-1; clone_size: .; cdr3_length: 13; cdr3_nt: TGTGCCAGCTCACCGGCAGCAGGGACTGAAGCTTTCTTT; cdr3_aa: CASSPAAGTEAFF
d_call: TRBD1; v_call: TRBV5-4; j_call: TRBJ1-5; clone_size: few; cdr3_length: 16; cdr3_nt: TGTGCCAGCAGCCTCAATGGGGACAGGGGTGATCAGCCCCAGCATTTT; cdr3_aa: CASSLNGDRGDQPQHF
d_call: .; v_call: TRBV7-9; j_call: TRBJ2-3; clone_size: .; cdr3_length: 15; cdr3_nt: TGTGCCAGCAGCCAGACGGGGTATAGCACAGATACGCAGTATTTT; cdr3_aa: CASSQTGYSTDTQYF
d_call: .; v_call: TRBV2; j_call: TRBJ2-7; clone_size: many; cdr3_length: 12; cdr3_nt: TGTGCCAGCAGTGAACAGGCCTACGAGCAGTACTTC; cdr3_aa: CASSEQAYEQYF
d_call: TRBD1; v_call: TRBV15; j_call: TRBJ1-5; clone_size: many; cdr3_length: 15; cdr3_nt: TGTGCCACCAGCAGAGGGACAGGGGGAGATCAGCCCCAGCATTTT; cdr3_aa: CATSRGTGGDQPQHF
d_call: TRBD1; v_call: TRBV12-3/TRBV12-4; j_call: TRBJ1-5; clone_size: few; cdr3_length: 14; cdr3_nt: TGTGCCAGCAGTAAGGGACAGGGGGACCAGCCCCAGCATTTT; cdr3_aa: CASSKGQGDQPQHF
d_call: .; v_call: TRBV6-1; j_call: TRBJ1-2; clone_size: .; cdr3_length: 11; cdr3_nt: TGTGCCAGCAGTGAAGTACGTGGCTACACCTTC; cdr3_aa: CASSEVRGYTF
d_call: TRBD1; v_call: TRBV4-2; j_call: TRBJ1-4; clone_size: .; cdr3_length: 18; cdr3_nt: TGTGCCAGCAGCCAAGGAAAAGGGGCAGGGGGCTTGGGTGAAAAACTGTTTTTT; cdr3_aa: CASSQGKGAGGLGEKLFF
d_call: .; v_call: TRBV2; j_call: TRBJ1-5; clone_size: many; cdr3_length: 13; cdr3_nt: TGTGCCAGCAGTAAACAGGGCCCAGAGCCCCAGCATTTT; cdr3_aa: CASSKQGPEPQHF
d_call: .; v_call: TRBV6-5; j_call: TRBJ1-3; clone_size: few; cdr3_length: 17; cdr3_nt: TGTGCCAGCAGTTACTCGAGTCCAGGGTACCCTGGAAACACCATATATTTT; cdr3_aa: CASSYSSPGYPGNTIYF
d_call: .; v_call: TRBV12-3/TRBV12-4; j_call: TRBJ2-1; clone_size: .; cdr3_length: 15; cdr3_nt: TGTGCCAGCAGTAAACCGGGCTCTCAACACAATGAGCAGTTCTTC; cdr3_aa: CASSKPGSQHNEQFF
d_call: .; v_call: TRBV3-1; j_call: TRBJ1-5; clone_size: .; cdr3_length: 16; cdr3_nt: TGTGCCAGCAGCCCCCATGACGGGGGCTCAAGTCAGCCCCAGCATTTT; cdr3_aa: CASSPHDGGSSQPQHF
d_call: .; v_call: TRBV7-9; j_call: TRBJ2-3; clone_size: .; cdr3_length: 14; cdr3_nt: TGTGCCAGCAGCTTAGTATTCCCAGAAGATACGCAGTATTTT; cdr3_aa: CASSLVFPEDTQYF
d_call: .; v_call: TRBV27; j_call: TRBJ1-5; clone_size: few; cdr3_length: 15; cdr3_nt: TGTGCCAGCAGTCCAGGCGACTATAGCAATCAGCCCCAGCATTTT; cdr3_aa: CASSPGDYSNQPQHF
d_call: .; v_call: TRBV4-1; j_call: TRBJ1-1; clone_size: many; cdr3_length: 15; cdr3_nt: TGCGCCAGCAGCCCCCAAGGGGGAAAGAACACTGAAGCTTTCTTT; cdr3_aa: CASSPQGGKNTEAFF
d_call: TRBD1; v_call: TRBV6-5; j_call: TRBJ1-1; clone_size: .; cdr3_length: 15; cdr3_nt: TGTGCCAGCAGTTACCTTCGACAGGGACGGACTGAAGCTTTCTTT; cdr3_aa: CASSYLRQGRTEAFF
d_call: .; v_call: TRBV24-1; j_call: TRBJ2-3; clone_size: few; cdr3_length: 14; cdr3_nt: TGTGCCACCAGTGAGGAGGGGGGGTCAATATCGCAGTATTTT; cdr3_aa: CATSEEGGSISQYF
d_call: .; v_call: TRBV5-1; j_call: TRBJ1-1; clone_size: few; cdr3_length: 15; cdr3_nt: TGCGCCAGCAGCTTGAGGGGCTTTGGGGAAACTGAAGCTTTCTTT; cdr3_aa: CASSLRGFGETEAFF
d_call: .; v_call: TRBV9; j_call: TRBJ2-2; clone_size: .; cdr3_length: 16; cdr3_nt: TGTGCCAGCGGAGGAGAGATGGGGAGAGGGACCGGGGAGCTGTTTTTT; cdr3_aa: CASGGEMGRGTGELFF
d_call: .; v_call: TRBV10-3; j_call: TRBJ2-3; clone_size: .; cdr3_length: 13; cdr3_nt: TGTGCCATCAGTGCGGGGGAATCAGATACGCAGTATTTT; cdr3_aa: CAISAGESDTQYF
d_call: .; v_call: TRBV7-2; j_call: TRBJ2-5; clone_size: few; cdr3_length: 15; cdr3_nt: TGTGCCAGCAGCCCAGAACCAGGGGGGCAGGGGACCCAGTACTTC; cdr3_aa: CASSPEPGGQGTQYF
d_call: TRBD2; v_call: TRBV5-1; j_call: TRBJ2-5; clone_size: few; cdr3_length: 13; cdr3_nt: TGCGCCAGCTCGGGCGGGGGGAGAGAGACCCAGTACTTC; cdr3_aa: CASSGGGRETQYF
d_call: TRBD1; v_call: TRBV15; j_call: TRBJ1-4; clone_size: .; cdr3_length: 15; cdr3_nt: TGTGCCACCAGCAAACCAGGGGGAACTAATGAAAAACTGTTTTTT; cdr3_aa: CATSKPGGTNEKLFF
d_call: TRBD2; v_call: TRBV9; j_call: TRBJ2-3; clone_size: few; cdr3_length: 17; cdr3_nt: TGTGCCAGCAGCGTAGACCGGGGGGGCCATGGCACAGATACGCAGTATTTT; cdr3_aa: CASSVDRGGHGTDTQYF
d_call: .; v_call: TRBV5-1; j_call: TRBJ2-2; clone_size: .; cdr3_length: 14; cdr3_nt: TGCGCCAGCAGCTTCACCACAGAGTCCGGGGAGCTGTTTTTT; cdr3_aa: CASSFTTESGELFF
d_call: .; v_call: TRBV4-1; j_call: TRBJ1-3; clone_size: few; cdr3_length: 19; cdr3_nt: TGCGCCAGCAGCCAAGAGGAATCGTCGCTCGGGGTGGGCGATTGCACCATATATTTT; cdr3_aa: CASSQEESSLGVGDCTIYF
d_call: .; v_call: TRBV7-2; j_call: TRBJ1-4; clone_size: once; cdr3_length: 14; cdr3_nt: TGTGCCAGCAGCGCCCCGTGGGCGGGTGAAAAACTGTTTTTT; cdr3_aa: CASSAPWAGEKLFF
d_call: .; v_call: TRBV4-1; j_call: TRBJ1-2; clone_size: few; cdr3_length: 14; cdr3_nt: TGCGCCAGCAGCCAAGAAGTACTAACTTATGGCTACACCTTC; cdr3_aa: CASSQEVLTYGYTF
d_call: .; v_call: TRBV7-2; j_call: TRBJ2-1; clone_size: .; cdr3_length: 14; cdr3_nt: TGTGCCAGCAGCCTACGCGAGATAGCGAGTGAGCAGTTCTTC; cdr3_aa: CASSLREIASEQFF
d_call: .; v_call: TRBV7-8; j_call: TRBJ2-7; clone_size: many; cdr3_length: 15; cdr3_nt: TGTGCCAGCAGCTTAGAGGAAGGGGGTTTCTACGAGCAGTACTTC; cdr3_aa: CASSLEEGGFYEQYF
d_call: .; v_call: TRBV12-3/TRBV12-4; j_call: TRBJ1-6; clone_size: once; cdr3_length: 14; cdr3_nt: TGTGCCAGCAGTTTAGGGGGAGATCATTCACCCCTCCACTTT; cdr3_aa: CASSLGGDHSPLHF
d_call: .; v_call: TRBV7-9; j_call: TRBJ1-1; clone_size: .; cdr3_length: 15; cdr3_nt: TGTGCCAGCAGCCCCTCCTTGGCCAAGAACACTGAAGCTTTCTTT; cdr3_aa: CASSPSLAKNTEAFF
d_call: TRBD1; v_call: TRBV7-9; j_call: TRBJ2-3; clone_size: few; cdr3_length: 15; cdr3_nt: TGTGCCACCTTGGGGACAGGGAGAAACACAGATACGCAGTATTTT; cdr3_aa: CATLGTGRNTDTQYF
d_call: .; v_call: TRBV5-1; j_call: TRBJ2-5; clone_size: .; cdr3_length: 15; cdr3_nt: TGCGCCAGCGGACTCGGTTCGTGGGGCCAAGAGACCCAGTACTTC; cdr3_aa: CASGLGSWGQETQYF
d_call: .; v_call: TRBV7-2; j_call: TRBJ1-1; clone_size: few; cdr3_length: 14; cdr3_nt: TGTGCCAGCAGCTTAAACAGCCAAAACACTGAAGCTTTCTTT; cdr3_aa: CASSLNSQNTEAFF
d_call: .; v_call: TRBV20-1; j_call: TRBJ1-3; clone_size: .; cdr3_length: 13; cdr3_nt: TGCAGTGCTGGGCAAAGCCCTGGAAACACCATATATTTT; cdr3_aa: CSAGQSPGNTIYF
d_call: .; v_call: TRBV5-1; j_call: TRBJ2-1; clone_size: .; cdr3_length: 15; cdr3_nt: TGCGCCAGCAGTAGACGTTTAAGCTCCTACAATGAGCAGTTCTTC; cdr3_aa: CASSRRLSSYNEQFF
d_call: .; v_call: TRBV27; j_call: TRBJ2-1; clone_size: many; cdr3_length: 16; cdr3_nt: TGTGCCAGCAGCCCTAGAGGGGATACCTTTTGGAATGAGCAGTTCTTC; cdr3_aa: CASSPRGDTFWNEQFF
d_call: TRBD2; v_call: TRBV6-1; j_call: TRBJ2-5; clone_size: many; cdr3_length: 13; cdr3_nt: TGTGCCAGCAGTTCGACTAGCCGAGAGACCCAGTACTTC; cdr3_aa: CASSSTSRETQYF
d_call: TRBD2; v_call: TRBV19; j_call: TRBJ2-2; clone_size: .; cdr3_length: 15; cdr3_nt: TGTGCCACTGTATACGGGGGGGCAGGAACCGGGGAGCTGTTTTTT; cdr3_aa: CATVYGGAGTGELFF
d_call: .; v_call: TRBV6-6; j_call: TRBJ1-5; clone_size: few; cdr3_length: 15; cdr3_nt: TGTGCCAGCAGTTACTCAGGGGGTTTCTCAAGTTCCCAGCATTTT; cdr3_aa: CASSYSGGFSSSQHF
d_call: .; v_call: TRBV12-3/TRBV12-4; j_call: TRBJ1-3; clone_size: few; cdr3_length: 16; cdr3_nt: TGTGCCAGCAGTTTGCGGGGCCGTTACTCTGGAAACACCATATATTTT; cdr3_aa: CASSLRGRYSGNTIYF
d_call: .; v_call: TRBV6-2/TRBV6-3; j_call: TRBJ2-3; clone_size: many; cdr3_length: 15; cdr3_nt: TGTGCCAGCAGTCCAACATCGTTAGGGGCAGATACGCAGTATTTT; cdr3_aa: CASSPTSLGADTQYF